Sequencing of this T cell receptor beta chain was carried out in a study of shared T cell receptors in the human thymus. The germline V gene has CDR1 SGHAT and CDR2 FQDESV (reference sequence). V trimming: 5 bases; J trimming: 4 bases; junction bases outside the gene matches: 6. CDR3 length equals 14 residues. The protocol was immunoSEQ multiplex PCR, while the TCRdb copy is restricted to in-frame clones and leaves out a portion. The sample includes about 380,000 clones, around 95% of them seen just once. The V call is TRBV11-1, the J call TRBJ1-1, with 8 bases lining up with TRBD1. Sequenced sample: thymocytes. This TCR was recovered from a human donor. CDR3 nucleotides: TGTGCCAGCAGCCCAGGGGGCTTTGGCACTGAAGCTTTCTTT. Its protein product is CASSPGGFGTEAFF. The entire variable domain, with the rest obtained from reference TRBV11-1 and TRBJ1-1, is as follows: EAEVAQSPRYKITEKSQAVAFWCDPISGHATLYWYRQILGQGPELLVQFQDESVVDDSQLPKDRFSAERLKGVDSTLKIQPAELGDSAMYLCASSPGGFGTEAFFGQGTRLTVV.